The rows below give T cell receptor beta chains drawn from one sample of a study of cytomegalovirus exposure and HLA in healthy donors. Produced via immunoSEQ multiplex PCR; TCRdb's table is partial and in-frame only. This table holds about 180,000 clones, 84% found once. Sequenced material: PBMCs. These receptors were collected from a girl under 18 in good health and CMV-seropositive. Each CDR3 is given with its conserved first and last residue. A D gene is named only where the DNA matches it firmly. Only part of the rows carry a size: once, few, many, or a class if the clone is expanded.

>TRBJ1-2|-|TRBV27|TRBD1
CASSPKTSTGSFYGYTF
TGTGCCAGCAGTCCAAAGACATCGACAGGGTCGTTCTATGGCTACACCTTC
>TRBJ1-4|-|TRBV28|-
CASSTSTGGSRANEKLFF
-
>TRBJ2-1|-|TRBV18|-
CASRLTGAYNEQFF
TGTGCCAGCCGATTGACAGGAGCCTACAATGAGCAGTTCTTC
>TRBJ2-7|-|TRBV5-6|TRBD2
CASSPQSGGRYEQYF
TGTGCCAGCAGCCCCCAGTCGGGAGGGAGGTACGAGCAGTACTTC
>TRBJ2-5|-|TRBV7-9|-
CASSLVKETQYF
TGTGCCAGCAGCTTAGTAAAAGAGACCCAGTACTTC
>TRBJ1-1|-|TRBV9|-
CASSVDSGPGAMNTEAFF
TGTGCCAGCAGCGTAGACTCGGGTCCGGGAGCCATGAACACTGAAGCTTTCTTT
>TRBJ1-1|-|TRBV29-1|-
CSVDREDTEAFF
TGCAGCGTTGACAGGGAGGACACTGAAGCTTTCTTT
>TRBJ1-3|-|TRBV18|TRBD1
CASSPTGVRAGNTIYF
TGTGCCAGCTCACCAACAGGGGTTCGGGCTGGAAACACCATATATTTT
>TRBJ2-1|few|TRBV18|TRBD1
CASSPRGLGINEQFF
TGTGCCAGCTCACCTAGGGGGCTAGGGATTAATGAGCAGTTCTTC
>TRBJ1-1|-|TRBV19|-
CASSIGGLNTEAFF
TGTGCCAGTAGTATAGGAGGGCTGAACACTGAAGCTTTCTTT